The clone carrying this TCR beta chain was seen a handful of times. The antigen is undetermined. The sample belongs to a study of tumor and adjacent non-tumor tissue in lung cancer. General study points: Compared with tumor, normal lung showed significantly lower TCR diversity.

Three rounds of nested PCR, following a modified ARM-PCR protocol, produced the TCRbeta library. In TCRdb, the multiplex PCR reads were re-called with MiXCR into one record per CDR3 protein. This sample has fewer than 55,000 distinct CDR3 sequences, with less than 70% found just once. This CDR3 region has 15 residues. The germline V gene has CDR1 MDHEN and CDR2 SYDVKM. V lost 4 bases to trimming and J lost 5 bases; unmatched junction nucleotides: 6. RNA was extracted from bulk tissue without any cell sorting. The normal lung tissue was taken more than 3 cm from the tumor edge. Material: distant non-tumor lung tissue. The receptor comes from a middle-aged woman with non-small cell lung cancer. The chain employs TRBV28 and TRBJ2-2, with 8 bases aligning to TRBD2. The CDR3 here is CASSSTSVSTGELFF. The DNA for the CDR3 is TGTGCCAGCAGTTCGACTAGCGTTTCGACCGGGGAGCTGTTTTTT.